The rows below give T cell receptor beta chains drawn from one sample of a study of shared clonotypes between healthy human individuals. The repertoire was sequenced with immunoSEQ multiplex PCR; TCRdb's copy has only in-frame clones and lacks some. The table lists 550,000 to 750,000 clones, 92% of them singletons. Sequencing was done on a sample of naive CD8+ T cells sorted from blood. The receptor set was obtained from a man aged 25-40 years in good health. The CDR3 runs from the conserved cysteine through the conserved F or W. D genes are given only for firm matches. Not every row has a clone size; where given, it reads once, few, many or a size class.

TRBJ2-7	-	TRBV7-8	TRBD1	TGTGCCAGCAGCTTAGAGGGACAGGGGTGGTACGAGCAGTACTTC	CASSLEGQGWYEQYF
TRBJ2-1	-	TRBV5-1	-	TGCGCCAGCAGCTTGGAACTAGCTACCCATGAGCAGTTCTTC	CASSLELATHEQFF
TRBJ2-1	-	TRBV9	TRBD2	TGTGCCAGCAGCCTAGCGGGAGGTGCCAATGAGCAGTTCTTC	CASSLAGGANEQFF
TRBJ2-3	-	TRBV11-2	TRBD2	TGTGCCAGCAGCTTAGGCTGGCGGGAGATGTGGTCAGATACGCAGTATTTT	CASSLGWREMWSDTQYF
TRBJ2-7	-	TRBV4-1	-	TGCGCCAGCAGCCAAGGTTTCCGCGAGAGGGGTGAGCAGTACTTC	CASSQGFRERGEQYF
TRBJ2-3	-	TRBV5-1	TRBD2	TGCGCCAGCAGCACCCTAGCGGGAGCCACAGATACGCAGTATTTT	CASSTLAGATDTQYF
TRBJ2-7	-	TRBV19	TRBD1	TGTGCCAGTAGCCTAACAGGGGGCGGGCGTTCCGAGCAGTACTTC	CASSLTGGGRSEQYF
TRBJ2-7	once	TRBV2	TRBD2	TGTGCCAGCAGGCAGGGACTAGGTTACGAGCAGTACTTC	CASRQGLGYEQYF
TRBJ2-1	-	TRBV18	-	TGTGCCAGCTCACTAAGAGGTGCTAGCCCCTACAATGAGCAGTTCTTC	CASSLRGASPYNEQFF
TRBJ2-7	-	TRBV30	-	TGTGCCTGGAGAAGGCGAGGGTTAGGCCACGAGCAGTACTTC	CAWRRRGLGHEQYF
TRBJ2-7	-	TRBV14	-	TGTGCCAGCAGCCAAGGAGCCTACGAGCAGTACTTC	CASSQGAYEQYF
TRBJ2-1	-	TRBV19	-	TGTGCCAGTAGTCATTGGGGTTCCTACAATGAGCAGTTCTTC	CASSHWGSYNEQFF
TRBJ2-1	-	TRBV5-8	-	TGTGCCAGCAGCCAGGATGGCAGTTACAATGAGCAGTTCTTC	CASSQDGSYNEQFF
TRBJ2-3	-	TRBV9	-	TGTGCCAGCAGCGGCGAGGGACGCAGCACAGATACGCAGTATTTT	CASSGEGRSTDTQYF
TRBJ2-7	-	TRBV7-2	-	TGTGCCAGCAGCTTATTGGAGTTGCTAGGGCCCGAGCAGTACTTC	CASSLLELLGPEQYF
TRBJ2-7	-	TRBV7-9	-	TGTGCCAGCAGCGATCACAGCAGCCTATCCATCGAGCAGTACTTC	CASSDHSSLSIEQYF
TRBJ2-3	once	TRBV5-1	-	TGCGCCAGCAGCTTGTGGGGTAGGACCACAGATACGCAGTATTTT	CASSLWGRTTDTQYF
TRBJ2-2	once	TRBV5-4	-	TGTGCCAGCAGCTTGGATTTTGTAGGACTACCAAACACCGGGGAGCTGTTTTTT	CASSLDFVGLPNTGELFF
TRBJ1-5	-	TRBV4-3	-	TGCGCCAGCAGCCAAGGAAGGGGGAGCAATCAGCCCCAGCATTTT	CASSQGRGSNQPQHF
TRBJ2-3	-	TRBV5-4	TRBD1	TGTGCCAGCAGCTTTGACAGGGGGGGCTTGGATACGCAGTATTTT	CASSFDRGGLDTQYF
TRBJ1-5	once	TRBV28	TRBD1	TGTGCCAGCAGTCCAGGGACAGCCTTCTATCAGCCCCAGCATTTT	CASSPGTAFYQPQHF
TRBJ2-5	-	TRBV5-1	TRBD1	TGCGCCAGCAGCTTGGAGGCAGTTCTCACTAGGGACAGGGAGACCCAGTACTTC	CASSLEAVLTRDRETQYF
TRBJ1-1	-	TRBV7-9	TRBD1	TGTGCCAGCAGCTCACGACAGGGAATGAACACTGAAGCTTTCTTT	CASSSRQGMNTEAFF
TRBJ2-1	-	TRBV7-9	TRBD2	TGTGCCAGCAGCCCTGGACTAGCGGGAGGGCCTAGTTACAATGAGCAGTTCTTC	CASSPGLAGGPSYNEQFF
TRBJ2-7	-	TRBV1	-	TGCACCAGCAGCCAAGATAGAACTAGCTGGTTTTACGAGCAGTACTTC	CTSSQDRTSWFYEQYF
TRBJ1-4	-	TRBV7-6	-	TGTGCCAGCAGCTTAGGGAGCCCCGGAGTTAATGAAAAACTGTTTTTT	CASSLGSPGVNEKLFF
TRBJ1-4	once	TRBV27	TRBD1	TGTGCCAGCTACGCAGGGACAGGGGAAGAAAAACTGTTTTTT	CASYAGTGEEKLFF
TRBJ1-2	-	TRBV6-5	TRBD1	TGTGCCAGCAGTCGCACCGGGACAGGGGGCGGCTACACCTTC	CASSRTGTGGGYTF